These 14 T cell receptor beta chains originate from one sample sequenced in a study of human T cells and chemical hapten exposure. As to time point: patch test 2, 6 weeks after DPC sensitization. Specified treatment: therapeutic diphenylcyclopropenone sensitization with weekly scalp DPC. TCRdb analysed the RACE reads with MiXCR anew, one entry per CDR3 protein. Among 360,000 or so distinct CDR3 sequences listed, over 6% were seen once. This specimen consisted of whole blood, obtained in connection with sensitization to the hapten diphenylcyclopropenone (DPC). These receptors all come from a woman younger than 30 with alopecia areata. Some clones in this sample may be carry-over from other donors' samples.

This clonotype was detected only a few times. V is TRBV3-1 and J is TRBJ2-2, with a tentative D call TRBD1 (5 bases). The CDR3 consists of 15 residues. Trimming stripped 0 bases from V and 4 bases from J, with 9 bases between. Per germline, CDR1 LGHDT and CDR2 YNNKEL (reference sequence). CDR3 sequence (DNA): TGTGCCAGCAGCCAAGAGGGGCAGCTCACCGGGGAGCTGTTTTTT. Translation: CASSQEGQLTGELFF.

This clonotype appeared many times. The chain joins TRBV5-1 to TRBJ2-6; D not certain. The V gene lost 0 bases and the J gene lost 0 bases, with 7 bases spanning the gap. The CDR3 totals 16 residues. Germline CDR1 is SGHRS and CDR2 is YFSETQ. The CDR3 region is CASSLGQHSGANVLTF. In nucleotides, the CDR3 is TGCGCCAGCAGCTTGGGCCAGCACTCTGGGGCCAACGTCCTGACTTTC.

In its sample, this clonotype was seen many times. This rearrangement joins TRBV6-2 or TRBV6-3 to TRBJ1-1; TRBD1 matches at 7 bases. The V segment lost 2 bases and the J segment 11 bases; nucleotides outside the gene matches: 11. Germline CDR1 and CDR2: MNHEY and SVGEGT. This CDR3 is 14 amino acids long. This CDR3 reads CASSYSRDSPQAFF. DNA for the CDR3: TGTGCCAGCAGTTACAGTCGGGACAGCCCGCAGGCTTTCTTT.

This clonotype was counted only a few times. The J gene is TRBJ2-6, the V gene TRBV5-6, with 10 bases fitting TRBD1. Germline CDR1 and CDR2: SGHDT and YYEEEE. The CDR3 is 20 residues long. V dropped 3 bases and J dropped 0; count of bases not matched to a gene: 12. CDR3 region: CASSSDPDRGIGSGANVLTF. CDR3 bases: TGTGCCAGCAGCTCCGACCCGGACAGGGGGATTGGCTCTGGGGCCAACGTCCTGACTTTC.

This clonotype was found many times. J is TRBJ1-1 and V is TRBV7-2; D unclear. Germline V gene data show CDR1 as SGHTA and CDR2 as FQGNSA. This CDR3 contains 12 residues. Trimming cost V 4 bases and J 0 bases, with 3 bases left between them. The CDR3 bases are TGTGCCAGCAGCTCCGTGAACACTGAAGCTTTCTTT. It specifies CASSSVNTEAFF.

V is TRBV7-2 and J is TRBJ1-1; no reliable D call. CDR1 is SGHTA and CDR2 is FQGNSA in the germline V gene. V gave up 1 base and J gave up 6 bases, with 9 bases separating them. This CDR3 has 13 amino acids. The CDR3 spells CASSLGRYAEAFF. Written as DNA, the CDR3 is TGTGCCAGCAGCTTAGGACGTTACGCTGAAGCTTTCTTT.

This chain joins TRBV7-2 and TRBJ2-4; D uncertain. The CDR3 spans 14 residues. V shed 0 bases and J shed 6 bases, with 9 bases lying between them. Germline assignment: CDR1 SGHTA and CDR2 FQGNSA. This CDR3 is CASSLAANLNIQYF. CDR3 sequence (DNA): TGTGCCAGCAGCTTAGCGGCAAACTTAAACATTCAGTACTTC.

This clonotype was seen a few times. This rearrangement joins TRBV7-2 to TRBJ1-2, with 9 nucleotides matching TRBD1. Germline V CDR1 and CDR2: SGHTA, FQGNSA. After removal of 1 base from V and 3 bases from J, the junction contained 12 bases not matched to a gene. The CDR3 loop spans 18 amino acids. In DNA form, the CDR3 reads TGTGCCAGCAGCTTAGGAGGGACAGGGCTTGGAGTGGACTATGGCTACACCTTC. Protein product: CASSLGGTGLGVDYGYTF.

This clonotype was picked up a small number of times. CDR3 in amino acids: CASSQWTGAMNTEAFF. The CDR3 nucleotides are TGCGCCAGCAGCCAATGGACAGGGGCGATGAACACTGAAGCTTTCTTT. The V and J genes are TRBV5-1 and TRBJ1-1; the match to TRBD1 covers 9 bases. The CDR3 is made up of 16 amino acids. The V segment lost 4 bases and the J segment 0 bases; nucleotides outside the gene matches: 7. Per germline, CDR1 SGHRS and CDR2 YFSETQ.

This clonotype was counted ten times or more. The chain uses TRBV28 and TRBJ1-2; D remains unclear. The CDR3 consists of 13 residues. Trimming pared 2 bases from V and 2 bases from J, leaving 6 bases between. Per germline, CDR1 MDHEN and CDR2 SYDVKM. As DNA, the CDR3 is TGTGCCAGCAGTTTAAGGGAAAACTATGGCTACACCTTC. It is translated as CASSLRENYGYTF.

This clonotype has ten or more counts. The rearrangement links TRBV18 to TRBJ1-3, with D perhaps TRBD1 (6 bases). V was clipped by 6 bases and J by 4 bases, with 13 bases between them. The CDR3 runs to 14 residues. The V gene's germline CDR1 is KGHSH and CDR2 LQKENI. The CDR3 loop reads CASSPGQGGNTIYF. The CDR3 DNA follows: TGTGCCAGCTCTCCGGGACAAGGAGGAAACACCATATATTTT.

The V gene is TRBV4-1, the J gene TRBJ1-3; D gene unclear. The CDR3 is 17 amino acids. CDR1 and CDR2 from the germline V gene are MGHRA and YSYEKL. The V end lost 0 bases, the J end lost 3 bases, and 15 bases lay between the germline ends. The CDR3 sequence is CASSQEVPGPLGNTIYF. For the CDR3, the DNA is TGCGCCAGCAGCCAAGAGGTTCCGGGTCCACTTGGAAACACCATATATTTT.

This clonotype was recorded at least ten times. This chain connects TRBV18 to TRBJ1-1; D unresolved. CDR1 is KGHSH, CDR2 LQKENI, per germline. Trimming left V 2 bases short and J 0 bases short, with 10 bases between. The CDR3 runs to 15 residues. In DNA form, the CDR3 reads TGTGCCAGCTCACCATCCGACGGATTGAACACTGAAGCTTTCTTT. Residues: CASSPSDGLNTEAFF.

This clonotype was seen a few times. V is TRBV27 and J is TRBJ2-7; D is possibly TRBD1 or TRBD2 (5 bases each). With 8 bases removed from V and 3 bases from J, the gap between germline ends came to 17 bases. CDR3 length equals 14 residues. Germline CDR1 reads MNHEY; CDR2 reads SMNVEV (reference sequence). The DNA of the CDR3 is TGTGCCAGCGGAACCGGGACGGAACTCTACGAGCAGTACTTC. This translates into CASGTGTELYEQYF.